The 32 T cell receptor beta chains reported below all come from one sample, sequenced in a study of vaccination effects on CD4 cells after COVID-19 (dated by TCRdb to the early 2020s). After around 10 days of culture, CD4+ T cells were isolated with the EasySep CD4+ T cell isolation kit. These receptors have no identified antigens. The receptor library was made with the immunoSEQ multiplex PCR assay. TCRdb holds this immuneACCESS table with in-frame rearrangements only. Some clones are missing; in checked studies, unresolved V genes explain under half, and the rest has no known cause. For this sample there are about 28,000 clones; roughly two thirds appear just once. The top ten clones comprise roughly 9.2% of the sample. The specimen comprised CD4+ T cells from PBMCs cultured without peptide, sampled before COVID-19 vaccination. Receptors were obtained from a human donor who received a COVID-19 vaccine.

The rearrangement uses TRBV12-3 or TRBV12-4 and TRBJ2-5; D unclear. The CDR3 is made up of 13 amino acids. The germline V and J ends were trimmed by 5 bases and 1 base, with 8 bases remaining between them. The CDR3: CASSQSIQETQYF. The CDR3 nucleotides are TGTGCCAGCAGTCAGAGTATCCAAGAGACCCAGTACTTC.

The chain carries TRBV10-1 and TRBJ2-5, with 8 bases aligning to TRBD1. CDR3 length equals 15 residues. Looked up from germline, CDR1 is WNHNN and CDR2 is SYGVQD (reference sequence). J lost 5 bases, V lost 6 bases, and 11 bases had no gene match. The CDR3 DNA follows: TGCGCCAGCAGACCGGGACAGGCTTCTCGGGAGACCCAGTACTTC. This codes for CASRPGQASRETQYF.

The V and J genes are TRBV11-3 and TRBJ2-5, with 13 bases fitting TRBD2. CDR1 is SGHNT, CDR2 YENEEA, per germline. The CDR3 is 17 amino acids. V lost 1 base to trimming and J lost 2 bases; unmatched junction nucleotides: 4. CDR3 coding DNA: TGTGCCAGCAGCTTAGGGGGACTAGCGGGAACTCAAGAGACCCAGTACTTC. Translating gives CASSLGGLAGTQETQYF.

The CDR3 DNA is TGTGCCAGCAGCAAAGACAGAGTCGACAGGGGGATCATGGAGACCCAGTACTTC. The encoded protein is CASSKDRVDRGIMETQYF. The V gene is TRBV21-1, the J gene TRBJ2-5; TRBD1, the table's D call, was not compared with the DNA. TRBV21-1 is given as a pseudogene. The length of the CDR3 is 18 residues.

The rearrangement joins TRBV4-1 to TRBJ1-3; 8 nucleotides match TRBD1. J lost 0 bases, V lost 0 bases, and 4 bases had no gene match. The CDR3 totals 17 residues. Germline loops: CDR1 MGHRA, CDR2 YSYEKL. As DNA, the CDR3 is TGCGCCAGCAGCCAAGAACCGCAGGGGGCCTCTGGAAACACCATATATTTT. Translated, it gives CASSQEPQGASGNTIYF.

The chain is built from TRBV18 and TRBJ1-1; TRBD1 matches 7 bases. CDR3 length equals 13 residues. Trimming took 5 bases from V and 1 from J; bases not matched to a gene: 1. Per germline, CDR1 KGHSH and CDR2 LQKENI. The CDR3: CASSGTENTEAFF. The CDR3 DNA follows: TGTGCCAGCTCAGGGACAGAGAACACTGAAGCTTTCTTT.

V gene TRBV5-1 combines with J gene TRBJ1-1; tentative D call: TRBD1 (5 bases). V gave up 4 bases and J gave up 1 base, with 5 bases separating them. This CDR3 has 12 residues. Germline V gives CDR1 SGHRS, CDR2 YFSETQ. The CDR3 DNA sequence: TGCGCCAGCAGCGGACAGAACACTGAAGCTTTCTTT. Protein: CASSGQNTEAFF.

The chain uses TRBV7-2 and TRBJ1-1; D gene unclear. V was shortened by 1 base and J by 0 bases, with 3 bases between the two germline ends. CDR1 SGHTA and CDR2 FQGNSA come from the germline V gene. The CDR3 has 13 residues. The CDR3 protein is CASSLDMNTEAFF. CDR3 coding DNA: TGTGCCAGCAGCTTAGACATGAACACTGAAGCTTTCTTT.

The chain carries TRBV5-1 and TRBJ1-4, with 9 bases aligning to TRBD1. Germline V gives CDR1 SGHRS, CDR2 YFSETQ. V lost 1 base, J lost 1 base, and 11 bases stayed unmatched. The CDR3 loop spans 19 amino acids. The CDR3 loop reads CASSLYNRDRVVTNEKLFF. DNA for the CDR3: TGCGCCAGCAGCTTGTACAACCGGGACAGGGTCGTAACTAATGAAAAACTGTTTTTT.

This clone showed up just a few times. This chain connects TRBV5-1 to TRBJ2-3; TRBD2 aligns across 9 bases. Germline V gene sequence: CDR1 SGHRS, CDR2 YFSETQ. The CDR3 runs 15 residues. The V gene end was trimmed by 0 bases and the J gene end by 2 bases; junction bases not matched to a gene: 1. In DNA form, the CDR3 reads TGCGCCAGCAGCTTGGGCGGGAGGGTCACAGATACGCAGTATTTT. It codes for CASSLGGRVTDTQYF. Full variable domain (remainder filled in from reference TRBV5-1 and TRBJ2-3): KAGVTQTPRYLIKTRGQQVTLSCSPISGHRSVSWYQQTPGQGLQFLFEYFSETQRNKGNFPGRFSGRQFSNSRSEMNVSTLELGDSALYLCASSLGGRVTDTQYFGPGTRLTVL.

The V gene is TRBV12-3 or TRBV12-4, the J gene TRBJ2-5; D unresolved. Trimming took 2 bases from V and 5 from J, leaving 6 bases between them. The CDR3 runs to 12 residues. Here the CDR3 reads CASSLTVETQYF. CDR3 DNA sequence: TGTGCCAGCAGTTTAACAGTCGAGACCCAGTACTTC.

The DNA for the CDR3 is TGTGCCACCAGTGAGGCAACTCCTAACTATGGCTACACCTTC. Its translation is CATSEATPNYGYTF. This sequence joins TRBV24-1 and TRBJ1-2; D call uncertain. The CDR3 runs to 14 residues. V was shortened by 4 bases and J by 0 bases, with 8 bases between the two germline ends. Germline values: CDR1 KGHDR, CDR2 SFDVKD.

This chain links TRBV20-1 with TRBJ1-4; D gene ambiguous. V gave up 3 bases and J gave up 10 bases, with 15 bases separating them. CDR1 is DFQATT and CDR2 is SNEGSKA in the germline V gene (reference sequence). This CDR3 comprises 13 residues. The CDR3 loop reads CSASSDSSGKLFF. DNA for the CDR3: TGCAGTGCTAGTAGCGACTCCTCGGGAAAACTGTTTTTT.

This rearrangement joins TRBV5-4 to TRBJ2-7; D possibly corresponds to TRBD1 (6 bases). This CDR3 region has 14 residues. Trimming pared 0 bases from V and 2 bases from J, leaving 9 bases between. CDR1 SGHNT and CDR2 YYREEE come from the germline V gene (reference sequence). CDR3 nucleotides: TGTGCCAGCAGCTTGGCAGGACAGCCCTACGAGCAGTACTTC. Translated, it gives CASSLAGQPYEQYF.

The chain has TRBV6-5 and TRBJ2-7; 11 bases fit TRBD2. The CDR3 covers 15 residues. CDR1 is MNHEY, CDR2 SVGAGI, per germline. V lost 6 bases, J lost 1 base, and 5 bases stayed unmatched. CDR3 in DNA: TGTGCCAGCAGCCGCACTAGCGGGGGATCCTACGAGCAGTACTTC. Translating it yields CASSRTSGGSYEQYF.

This chain links TRBV9 with TRBJ2-7; D is possibly TRBD2 (5 bases). This CDR3 spans 17 amino acids. V shed 3 bases and J shed 1 base, with 20 bases lying between them. Per germline, CDR1 SGDLS and CDR2 YYNGEE. CDR3 sequence (DNA): TGTGCCAGCAGCGCCGACCCCCATGGGAGTACGTCCTACGAGCAGTACTTC. This sequence encodes CASSADPHGSTSYEQYF.

This chain connects TRBV2 to TRBJ1-1; D might be TRBD1 (5 bases). Germline values: CDR1 SNHLY, CDR2 FYNNEI. V lost 2 bases and J 3 bases, leaving 19 bases between the germline ends. This CDR3 region has 17 residues. The CDR3 coding sequence is TGTGCCAGCAGTGAACAGGGATGGGAGGGTGTGGACACTGAAGCTTTCTTT. Its protein product is CASSEQGWEGVDTEAFF.

The chain combines TRBV28 with TRBJ1-1; TRBD1 is a possible D gene (5 bases). Per the germline V gene, CDR1 is MDHEN and CDR2 is SYDVKM. This CDR3 spans 14 amino acids. The V end lost 3 bases, the J end lost 5 bases, and 13 bases lay between the germline ends. CDR3 protein: CASSFPTRGTEAFF. The CDR3 DNA follows: TGTGCCAGCAGTTTCCCAACTAGGGGAACTGAAGCTTTCTTT.

The chain employs TRBV6-5 and TRBJ1-5; 7 nucleotides match TRBD1. After removal of 6 bases from V and 5 bases from J, the junction contained 7 bases not matched to a gene. There are 14 residues in the CDR3. Germline CDR1 is MNHEY and CDR2 is SVGAGI. The CDR3: CASSRGSGDQPQHF. DNA of the CDR3: TGTGCCAGCAGCAGGGGGTCGGGGGATCAGCCCCAGCATTTT.

This chain links TRBV16 with TRBJ1-1, with D maybe TRBD1 (6 bases). The V end lost 2 bases, the J end lost 11 bases, and 18 bases lay between the germline ends. Germline V gene lookup returns CDR1 KGHSY and CDR2 FQNENV. This CDR3 has 14 amino acids. The CDR3 spells CASSQERGGILAFF. CDR3 DNA: TGTGCCAGCAGCCAAGAAAGAGGGGGTATTTTGGCTTTCTTT.

The chain links TRBV5-1 to TRBJ1-3; 9 bases line up with TRBD1. Germline CDR1 and CDR2: SGHRS and YFSETQ. The CDR3 length is 16 residues. J gave up 0 bases and V 0 bases, and 1 base lay outside the gene matches. In nucleotides, the CDR3 is TGCGCCAGCAGCTTGGTGGGACAGGGCTCTGGAAACACCATATATTTT. Amino acids: CASSLVGQGSGNTIYF.

This sequence joins TRBV5-1 and TRBJ2-5; unclear D gene. V lost 0 bases to trimming and J lost 0 bases, with 12 bases between them. In germline, CDR1 is SGHRS, CDR2 YFSETQ. CDR3 length equals 16 residues. DNA for the CDR3: TGCGCCAGCAGCTTGGGTGGGGTTTGGTACCAAGAGACCCAGTACTTC. It specifies CASSLGGVWYQETQYF. The whole variable domain, filled in from reference TRBV5-1 and TRBJ2-5, reads KAGVTQTPRYLIKTRGQQVTLSCSPISGHRSVSWYQQTPGQGLQFLFEYFSETQRNKGNFPGRFSGRQFSNSRSEMNVSTLELGDSALYLCASSLGGVWYQETQYFGPGTRLLVL.

The table lists this clone with a few counts. This sequence joins TRBV4-1 and TRBJ2-2; 10 bases match TRBD2. Germline CDR1 MGHRA, CDR2 YSYEKL. The CDR3 is 14 residues long. V shed 5 bases, J shed 7 bases, and the junction held 4 bases outside the gene matches. The chain's CDR3 is CASSTRLAGGELFF. CDR3 DNA sequence: TGCGCCAGCAGCACCCGACTAGCGGGCGGGGAGCTGTTTTTT.

The chain recombines TRBV5-6 with TRBJ2-2, with 7 bases aligning to TRBD1. V lost 4 bases to trimming and J lost 4 bases; unmatched junction nucleotides: 4. CDR3 length equals 14 residues. CDR1 is SGHDT and CDR2 is YYEEEE in the germline V gene. CDR3 protein: CASSNGQVTGELFF. For the CDR3, the DNA is TGTGCCAGCAGCAATGGACAGGTCACCGGGGAGCTGTTTTTT.

The genes are TRBV29-1 and TRBJ2-1; no clear D. Germline CDR1 and CDR2: SQVTM and ANQGSEA. Trimming left V 8 bases short and J 0 bases short, with 11 bases between. The CDR3 has 13 amino acids. In nucleotides, the CDR3 is TGCAGCCTGTCGGACCTCTCCTACAATGAGCAGTTCTTC. This encodes CSLSDLSYNEQFF.

The chain has TRBV7-9 and TRBJ1-4; TRBD1 matches 8 bases. V shed 5 bases and J 5 bases; nucleotides not matched to a gene: 7. The V gene's germline CDR1 is SEHNR and CDR2 FQNEAQ (reference sequence). This CDR3 region has 15 residues. CDR3 bases: TGTGCCAGCAGCCGAGACAGGGGAGCGAATGAAAAACTGTTTTTT. Residues: CASSRDRGANEKLFF.

In its sample, this clone was seen a few times. The rearrangement joins TRBV28 to TRBJ1-2; D uncertain. V was clipped by 4 bases and J by 5 bases, with 5 bases between them. Germline-derived CDR1 and CDR2 are MDHEN and SYDVKM. The CDR3 covers 11 residues. CDR3 loop: CASSSRYGYTF. In nucleotides, the CDR3 is TGTGCCAGCAGTTCTAGATATGGCTACACCTTC.

The V gene is TRBV5-5, the J gene TRBJ2-7; D call uncertain. The CDR3 extends over 17 amino acids. Germline values: CDR1 SGHKS, CDR2 YYEKEE (reference sequence). Trimming left V 0 bases short and J 0 bases short, with 16 bases between. The CDR3 is CASSLGAGFLSSYEQYF. The CDR3 DNA sequence: TGTGCCAGCAGCTTGGGGGCAGGATTCTTGAGCTCCTACGAGCAGTACTTC.

The gene calls are TRBV5-1 and TRBJ2-2, with unresolved D. V lost 2 bases and J 4 bases, leaving 12 bases between the germline ends. Looked up from germline, CDR1 is SGHRS and CDR2 is YFSETQ. CDR3 length equals 15 residues. The CDR3 DNA is TGCGCCAGCAGCTTAATTGCGACCGGCACCGGGGAGCTGTTTTTT. Translation: CASSLIATGTGELFF.

This clone turned up a few times. The V and J genes are TRBV4-2 and TRBJ1-1; D remains ambiguous. The CDR3 has 14 amino acids. V lost 1 base to trimming and J lost 3 bases, with 9 bases between them. Germline lookup yields CDR1 LGHNA and CDR2 YNFKEQ. The CDR3 DNA reads TGTGCCAGCAGCCAAGTGTCCGGGGACACTGAAGCTTTCTTT. It encodes CASSQVSGDTEAFF.

This chain links TRBV4-2 with TRBJ2-3; TRBD2 might be the D (5 bases). V was trimmed by 4 bases and J by 0 bases, leaving 17 bases between them. Germline CDR1 is LGHNA and CDR2 is YNFKEQ. CDR3 length: 17 amino acids. The CDR3 protein is CASSRSVGAASTDTQYF. The CDR3 DNA reads as TGTGCCAGCAGCCGGTCAGTGGGAGCCGCTAGCACAGATACGCAGTATTTT.

V usage is TRBV19 and J usage is TRBJ2-7; D gene unclear. The CDR3 has 14 amino acids. Germline CDR1 is LNHDA and CDR2 is SQIVND (reference sequence). Between the trimmed V and J ends, which lost 8 bases and 0 bases, there was a span of 14 bases. The DNA for the CDR3 is TGTGCCAGTTCGGACGGAACAAGCTCCTACGAGCAGTACTTC. The encoded protein is CASSDGTSSYEQYF.